These T cell receptor beta chains were read from a single sample in a study of T cell repertoires in cytomegalovirus infection. TCRdb reanalysed the reads using MiXCR and keeps one entry per CDR3 protein. This repertoire shows about 530,000 distinct CDR3 sequences, about 26% found once; its top ten account for about 13%. The sample consisted of PBMCs. These TCRs come from a human donor in good health (CMV status not recorded). Some clones in this sample may be carry-over from other donors' samples. Each CDR3 is given with its conserved first and last residue. The D gene is left open where the match is weak. Part of the rows lack a size; the others show once, few, many or a class for expanded clones.

abundance,v_gene,d_gene,j_gene,CDR3aa,CDR3nt
many,TRBV7-2,.,TRBJ2-7,CASSLEVAGMDEQYF,TGTGCCAGCAGCTTAGAAGTCGCCGGGATGGACGAGCAGTACTTC
.,TRBV2,.,TRBJ2-3,CASSEEGTSTDTQYF,TGTGCCAGCAGTGAGGAGGGAACTAGCACAGATACGCAGTATTTT
many,TRBV7-6,TRBD2,TRBJ2-1,CASRNVSGSSRFDEQFF,TGTGCCAGCAGGAACGTCAGCGGGAGTTCAAGGTTCGATGAGCAGTTCTTC
.,TRBV2,.,TRBJ1-1,CASPGVPRNSEAFF,TGTGCCAGCCCGGGGGTACCACGGAACAGTGAAGCTTTCTTT
.,TRBV28,.,TRBJ2-3,CASSAPLDTQYF,TGTGCCAGCAGTGCCCCATTGGATACGCAGTATTTT
.,TRBV24-1,.,TRBJ2-2,CATSDSEPGELFF,TGTGCCACCAGTGATTCTGAACCCGGGGAGCTGTTTTTT
few,TRBV12-3/TRBV12-4,.,TRBJ1-5,CASSLNTGGNQPQHF,TGTGCCAGCAGCCTGAACACGGGAGGCAATCAGCCCCAGCATTTT
many,TRBV7-2,.,TRBJ1-5,CASSLTGRNQPQHF,TGTGCCAGCAGCTTAACAGGCCGCAATCAGCCCCAGCATTTT
.,TRBV18,TRBD1,TRBJ2-1,CASSPGTGGVNEQFF,TGTGCCAGCTCACCCGGGACAGGCGGTGTCAATGAGCAGTTCTTC
.,TRBV10-3,TRBD1,TRBJ2-2,CAISDRETGELFF,TGTGCCATCAGCGACAGGGAGACCGGGGAGCTGTTTTTT
many,TRBV6-1,.,TRBJ1-4,CASSEAGRATNEKLFF,TGTGCCAGCAGTGAAGCAGGCCGTGCAACTAATGAAAAACTGTTTTTT
few,TRBV5-8,.,TRBJ2-1,CASSLVLGSYNEQFF,TGTGCCAGCAGCTTGGTGCTGGGTTCCTACAATGAGCAGTTCTTC
few,TRBV7-2,.,TRBJ2-1,CASSFDPVGNEQFF,TGTGCCAGCAGCTTTGACCCGGTTGGAAATGAGCAGTTCTTC
.,TRBV28,.,TRBJ2-5,CASSSPSPGQQETQYF,TGTGCCAGCAGTTCACCATCTCCCGGGCAGCAAGAGACCCAGTACTTC
many,TRBV7-2,.,TRBJ2-7,CASSLSGAPSYEQYF,TGTGCCAGCAGCTTATCGGGAGCGCCGAGCTACGAGCAGTACTTC
.,TRBV30,TRBD1,TRBJ2-6,CAWKDRGTGANVLTF,TGTGCCTGGAAGGACAGGGGTACTGGGGCCAACGTCCTGACTTTC
.,TRBV12-3/TRBV12-4,TRBD1,TRBJ1-2,CASSRDRGRIGYTF,TGTGCCAGCAGTCGGGACAGGGGGCGTATTGGCTACACCTTC
.,TRBV12-3/TRBV12-4,.,TRBJ2-7,CASRHSLADYPGLREQYF,TGTGCCAGCAGGCACTCCTTGGCCGACTACCCAGGACTAAGGGAGCAGTACTTC
.,TRBV24-1,.,TRBJ2-5,CATSDTGLQETQYF,TGTGCCACCAGTGATACAGGACTTCAAGAGACCCAGTACTTC
few,TRBV28,TRBD2,TRBJ2-1,CASSFIAGNQNEQFF,TGTGCCAGCAGTTTTATAGCGGGAAACCAAAATGAGCAGTTCTTC
.,TRBV28,.,TRBJ2-5,CASSYPKTQETQYF,TGTGCCAGCAGTTATCCCAAGACCCAAGAGACCCAGTACTTC
.,TRBV12-3/TRBV12-4,.,TRBJ2-1,CASRPGLKINEQFF,TGTGCCAGCAGGCCGGGACTTAAAATCAATGAGCAGTTCTTC
.,TRBV4-2,TRBD1,TRBJ1-5,CASSQTGTSNQPQHF,TGTGCCAGCAGCCAGACAGGGACGAGCAATCAGCCCCAGCATTTT
many,TRBV28,TRBD1,TRBJ2-7,CASSSGQGYEQYF,TGTGCCAGCAGTTCCGGACAGGGCTACGAGCAGTACTTC
.,TRBV9,.,TRBJ2-7,CASSGELGYEQYF,TGTGCCAGCAGCGGGGAACTAGGCTACGAGCAGTACTTC
many,TRBV7-2,.,TRBJ2-1,CASSYQGSSYNEQFF,TGTGCCAGCAGCTACCAGGGCAGCTCCTACAATGAGCAGTTCTTC
.,TRBV7-2,TRBD1,TRBJ1-5,CASSLLGQHNQPQHF,TGTGCCAGCAGCTTATTGGGACAGCACAATCAGCCCCAGCATTTT
many,TRBV7-2,.,TRBJ2-4,CASSLGGREIGIQYF,TGTGCCAGCAGCTTAGGCGGACGGGAAATTGGCATTCAGTACTTC
.,TRBV7-9,TRBD1,TRBJ1-2,CASSLTGEGYTF,TGTGCCAGCAGCCTTACAGGGGAAGGCTACACCTTC
.,TRBV20-1,.,TRBJ1-6,CSAISGNNSPLHF,TGCAGTGCTATTTCAGGGAATAATTCACCCCTCCACTTT
.,TRBV5-1,.,TRBJ1-3,CASSLAGSSRGNTIYF,TGCGCCAGCAGCTTGGCGGGATCCTCTCGGGGAAACACCATATATTTT
few,TRBV30,.,TRBJ2-1,CAWMRETFYNEQFF,TGTGCCTGGATGAGGGAGACTTTCTACAATGAGCAGTTCTTC
few,TRBV18,.,TRBJ2-4,CASSPPSGVVKNIQYF,TGTGCCAGCTCACCACCGTCAGGGGTAGTCAAAAACATTCAGTACTTC
few,TRBV29-1,TRBD2,TRBJ2-1,CSVWSGTDNEQFF,TGCAGCGTTTGGAGCGGGACTGACAATGAGCAGTTCTTC
.,TRBV7-9,TRBD2,TRBJ2-2,CASSSTSGSMRTGELFF,TGTGCCAGCAGCTCGACTAGCGGGAGTATGAGGACCGGGGAGCTGTTTTTT
.,TRBV27,.,TRBJ1-6,CASRPAGSANSPLHF,TGTGCCAGCAGACCGGCTGGCAGCGCAAATTCACCCCTCCACTTT
.,TRBV18,.,TRBJ2-1,CASSLSSSGTNEQFF,TGTGCCAGCTCCCTCTCTAGCAGCGGTACCAATGAGCAGTTCTTC
few,TRBV11-3,TRBD1,TRBJ1-1,CASSFLGTVNTEAFF,TGTGCCAGCAGCTTCCTCGGGACAGTGAACACTGAAGCTTTCTTT
.,TRBV12-3/TRBV12-4,.,TRBJ1-1,CASSLSAASHPTAFF,TGTGCCAGCAGTTTATCGGCGGCCAGTCACCCAACTGCTTTCTTT
few,TRBV20-1,.,TRBJ1-5,CSAMGLSNQPQHF,TGCAGTGCTATGGGGTTGAGCAATCAGCCCCAGCATTTT
many,TRBV7-8,.,TRBJ1-2,CASSLLHIRQGSKHYGYTF,TGTGCCAGCAGCTTACTCCATATTAGACAAGGTTCCAAACACTATGGCTACACCTTC